These T cell receptor beta chains were read from a single sample in a study of OX40 agonist ivuxolimab in advanced cancers. Sequencing was performed with immunoSEQ multiplex PCR; in TCRdb, only in-frame clones are kept and a portion is missing. Among 30,000 to 40,000 clones listed, about nine tenths were seen once. The sample was CD4+ or CD8+ T cells sorted from blood, taken in a trial of the OX40 agonist ivuxolimab. The source is an adult with an advanced solid tumor such as melanoma, head and neck, liver or kidney cancer. Each CDR3 is given with its conserved first and last residue. Each record gives: D gene, clone size, J gene, V gene, CDR3 protein, CDR3 DNA. A D gene is named only where the DNA matches it firmly. The size field is filled for only some rows; it gives once, few, many or a size class.

NA NA TRBJ2-2 TRBV6-4 CASSAPGPRDTGELFF TGTGCCAGCAGTGCCCCGGGGCCTAGGGACACCGGGGAGCTGTTTTTT
TRBD1 once TRBJ2-1 TRBV9 CASSVGQGNEQFF TGTGCCAGCAGCGTAGGACAGGGCAATGAGCAGTTCTTC
NA NA TRBJ1-5 TRBV28 CAHKGGNSNQPQHF TGTGCCCACAAGGGGGGAAATAGCAATCAGCCCCAGCATTTT
NA NA TRBJ2-3 TRBV5-4 CASSLVGPPSTDTQYF TGTGCCAGCAGCTTGGTTGGGCCCCCTAGCACAGATACGCAGTATTTT
NA NA TRBJ1-2 TRBV11-3 CASSLRSPGGYTF TGTGCCAGCAGCTTAAGGTCTCCGGGGGGCTACACCTTC
NA NA TRBJ2-3 TRBV15 CATSRDRAPRDTQYF TGTGCCACCAGCAGAGATCGCGCCCCCAGGGATACGCAGTATTTT
NA NA TRBJ1-2 TRBV4-2 CASSQGGGNYGYTF TGTGCCAGCAGCCAAGGCGGGGGTAACTATGGCTACACCTTC
TRBD1 NA TRBJ2-7 TRBV7-8 CASTIRAGGTGEQYF TGTGCCAGCACGATTAGGGCAGGGGGCACGGGGGAGCAGTACTTC
TRBD1 NA TRBJ2-2 TRBV11-3 CASSLGQGHTGELFF TGTGCCAGCAGCTTGGGACAGGGCCATACCGGGGAGCTGTTTTTT
TRBD2 NA TRBJ2-5 TRBV28 CASSLQLAGGAVGQYF TGTGCCAGCAGTTTACAACTAGCGGGGGGGGCAGTGGGCCAGTACTTC
NA NA TRBJ1-5 TRBV4-3 CASSQDWVGQPQHF TGCGCCAGCAGCCAAGATTGGGTCGGTCAGCCCCAGCATTTT
NA NA TRBJ2-5 TRBV19 CASSNVQGSETQYF TGTGCCAGTAGTAACGTGCAGGGGTCCGAGACCCAGTACTTC
TRBD1 NA TRBJ1-4 TRBV5-8 CASSLGDSGNEKLFF TGTGCCAGCAGCTTGGGGGACAGTGGTAATGAAAAACTGTTTTTT
NA NA TRBJ1-5 TRBV6-1 CASNAGVFSNQPQHF TGTGCCAGCAATGCTGGGGTATTCAGCAATCAGCCCCAGCATTTT
NA NA TRBJ2-2 TRBV6-1 CASSEMVANTGELFF TGTGCCAGCAGTGAAATGGTCGCGAACACCGGGGAGCTGTTTTTT
TRBD2 NA TRBJ2-7 TRBV7-2 CASSLGGGAYEQYF TGTGCCAGCAGCTTAGGCGGGGGGGCTTACGAGCAGTACTTC
TRBD1 NA TRBJ2-7 TRBV7-3 CASSSETTGHEQYF TGTGCCAGCAGCTCGGAAACGACAGGGCACGAGCAGTACTTC
NA NA TRBJ2-7 TRBV7-8 CASSDRDKSSYEQYF TGTGCCAGCAGCGACCGGGACAAGAGCTCCTACGAGCAGTACTTC
NA NA TRBJ1-5 TRBV19 CASSILWELGAFNQPQHF TGTGCCAGTAGTATTCTTTGGGAACTGGGGGCCTTCAATCAGCCCCAGCATTTT
TRBD2 NA TRBJ2-3 TRBV11-2 CASSLGLAGVPPTDTQYF TGTGCCAGCAGCTTAGGGCTAGCGGGAGTTCCACCCACAGATACGCAGTATTTT
NA NA TRBJ2-6 TRBV2 CASRNGAGANSGANVLTF TGTGCCAGCAGGAACGGCGCAGGCGCAAACTCTGGGGCCAACGTCCTGACTTTC
TRBD1 NA TRBJ2-3 TRBV30 CAWSLGTGGTDTQYF TGTGCCTGGAGTCTTGGGACAGGAGGCACAGATACGCAGTATTTT
NA NA TRBJ1-3 TRBV7-8 CASSFAQSGNTIYF TGTGCCAGCAGCTTTGCCCAGTCTGGAAACACCATATATTTT
NA NA TRBJ2-1 TRBV5-6 CASSFTSSYNEQFF TGTGCCAGCAGCTTTACCAGCTCCTACAATGAGCAGTTCTTC
NA NA TRBJ1-5 TRBV30 CAWSRLAGNQPQHF TGTGCCTGGAGTAGGCTTGCGGGCAATCAGCCCCAGCATTTT
TRBD1 once TRBJ2-5 TRBV6-1 CASSELNRGETQYF TGTGCCAGCAGTGAACTAAACAGGGGAGAGACCCAGTACTTC
NA NA TRBJ2-4 TRBV2 CASSEAHIAKNIQYF TGTGCCAGCAGTGAAGCGCATATAGCCAAAAACATTCAGTACTTC
TRBD2 NA TRBJ2-5 TRBV5-4 CASSVGLAGGETQYF TGTGCCAGCAGCGTAGGACTAGCGGGGGGGGAGACCCAGTACTTC
TRBD2 NA TRBJ2-1 TRBV30 CAWSALAGGLNEQFF TGTGCCTGGAGTGCACTAGCGGGAGGCCTCAATGAGCAGTTCTTC